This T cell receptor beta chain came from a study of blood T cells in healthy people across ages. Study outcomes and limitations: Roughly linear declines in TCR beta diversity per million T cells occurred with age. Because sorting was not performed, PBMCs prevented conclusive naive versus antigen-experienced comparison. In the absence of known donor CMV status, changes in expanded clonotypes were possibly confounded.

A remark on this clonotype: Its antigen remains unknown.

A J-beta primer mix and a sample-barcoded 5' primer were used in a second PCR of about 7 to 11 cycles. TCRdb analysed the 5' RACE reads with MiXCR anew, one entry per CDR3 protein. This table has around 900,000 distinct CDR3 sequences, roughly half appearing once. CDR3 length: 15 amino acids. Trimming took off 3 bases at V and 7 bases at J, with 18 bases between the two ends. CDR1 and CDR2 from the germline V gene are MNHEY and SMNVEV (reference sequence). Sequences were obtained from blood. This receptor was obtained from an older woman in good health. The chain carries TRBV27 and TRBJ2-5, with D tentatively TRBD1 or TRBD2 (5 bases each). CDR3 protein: CASSLVGTQSGTQYF. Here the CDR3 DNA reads TGTGCCAGCAGTTTGGTAGGGACCCAGTCTGGGACCCAGTACTTC.